The next 17 T cell receptor beta chains were all read from a single sample in a study of neurological immune-mediated disorders. Each CDR3 protein gets one entry after TCRdb re-called the 5' RACE reads with MiXCR. The sample carries tens of thousands of distinct CDR3 sequences, more than 8% recorded once. Time point indicated: longitudinal time-point 1 (baseline). The sample comprised PBMCs. The source is a woman in her 40s in good health.

This clonotype was found many times. The chain has TRBV5-5 and TRBJ2-1; D remains unclear. The CDR3 extends over 16 amino acids. Germline V gene sequence: CDR1 SGHKS, CDR2 YYEKEE (reference sequence). The V end lost 4 bases, the J end lost 0 bases, and 14 bases lay between the germline ends. The CDR3 region is CASSPNRAGSYNEQFF. The CDR3, as DNA: TGTGCCAGCAGCCCCAATCGAGCCGGCTCCTACAATGAGCAGTTCTTC.

The chain combines TRBV24-1 with TRBJ2-1; tentative D call: TRBD2 (6 bases). Germline V gene sequence: CDR1 KGHDR, CDR2 SFDVKD. The length of the CDR3 is 16 residues. Between the trimmed V and J ends, which lost 0 bases and 5 bases, there was a span of 13 bases. DNA of the CDR3: TGTGCCACCAGTGATTTGGGCGGGACCGATAACAATGAGCAGTTCTTC. Its protein product is CATSDLGGTDNNEQFF.

This clonotype was found a few times. V is TRBV29-1 and J is TRBJ1-2; D gene uncertain. The germline V gene has CDR1 SQVTM and CDR2 ANQGSEA. This CDR3 spans 11 amino acids. V was trimmed by 4 bases and J by 5 bases, leaving 8 bases between them. The CDR3 sequence is CSVGQPYGYTF. In DNA, the CDR3 is TGCAGCGTTGGTCAGCCGTATGGCTACACCTTC.

The sample holds many counts of this clonotype. As DNA, the CDR3 is TGCGCCAGCAGCCCTCTGTCTAGCTCCTACAATGAGCAGTTCTTC. It encodes CASSPLSSSYNEQFF. V and J are TRBV5-1 and TRBJ2-1; D remains ambiguous. Germline CDR1 is SGHRS and CDR2 is YFSETQ. The CDR3 totals 15 residues. Trimming left V 4 bases short and J 0 bases short, with 11 bases between.

This clonotype was recorded at least ten times. The chain uses TRBV20-1 and TRBJ2-7; D is ambiguous. V lost 0 bases to trimming and J lost 4 bases, with 7 bases between them. The CDR3 sequence is 12 residues long. From germline, CDR1 is DFQATT and CDR2 SNEGSKA (reference sequence). This CDR3 is CSARDGEYEQYF. CDR3 nucleotides: TGCAGTGCTAGAGATGGCGAATACGAGCAGTACTTC.

This clonotype was picked up many times. J is TRBJ1-5 and V is TRBV12-3 or TRBV12-4; D uncertain. This CDR3 comprises 15 residues. V shed 2 bases and J shed 0 bases, with 8 bases lying between them. In DNA form, the CDR3 reads TGTGCCAGCAGTTTAACAGACTATAGCAATCAGCCCCAGCATTTT. Its translation is CASSLTDYSNQPQHF.

This clonotype was counted at least ten times. The chain couples TRBV7-2 to TRBJ1-5, with D hard to call. This CDR3 comprises 12 residues. The germline CDR1 and CDR2 sequences are SGHTA and FQGNSA. The ends were cut back, 2 bases at V and 5 bases at J, with 4 bases in the middle. The CDR3: CASSLSYQPQHF. For the CDR3, the DNA is TGTGCCAGCAGCTTATCCTATCAGCCCCAGCATTTT.

This clonotype was seen at least ten times. The chain combines TRBV20-1 with TRBJ1-5; D remains unclear. V lost 6 bases and J 1 base, leaving 10 bases between the germline ends. The CDR3 runs to 13 residues. Germline V lookup: CDR1 DFQATT, CDR2 SNEGSKA (reference sequence). The CDR3 sequence is CSAKKGSNQPQHF. DNA for the CDR3: TGCAGTGCCAAGAAAGGGAGCAATCAGCCCCAGCATTTT.

Many counts were recorded for this clonotype. CDR3 protein: CASSQSREGPGEAFF. DNA of the CDR3: TGCGCCAGCAGCCAGTCACGGGAAGGGCCGGGTGAAGCTTTCTTT. V gene TRBV5-1 combines with J gene TRBJ1-1; D unresolved. The germline V and J ends were trimmed by 4 bases and 7 bases, with 20 bases remaining between them. From germline, CDR1 is SGHRS and CDR2 YFSETQ. The CDR3 spans 15 residues.

In this sample, this clonotype turned up many times. V and J are TRBV5-1 and TRBJ2-2; perhaps TRBD2 as D (6 bases). CDR1 and CDR2 (germline): SGHRS, YFSETQ. The length of the CDR3 is 14 residues. The V gene lost 0 bases and the J gene lost 4 bases, with 7 bases spanning the gap. For the CDR3, the DNA is TGCGCCAGCAGCTTGGCGGAGGGCACCGGGGAGCTGTTTTTT. As protein: CASSLAEGTGELFF.

This clonotype occurred a few times. This chain connects TRBV20-1 to TRBJ1-2; D call uncertain. The germline V gene has CDR1 DFQATT and CDR2 SNEGSKA (reference sequence). The V and J ends lost 1 base and 2 bases respectively, with 5 bases between them. The CDR3 totals 12 residues. The CDR3 protein is CSARAMNYGYTF. The CDR3 DNA reads TGCAGTGCTAGAGCCATGAACTATGGCTACACCTTC.

This clonotype came up many times. Possible read error: a much larger clone is one base away. The CDR3 reads CTSSLARQGPPFF. CDR3 bases: TGTACCAGCAGCTTAGCCCGGCAGGGGCCCCCTTTCTTT. The V call is TRBV7-2, the J call TRBJ1-1, with D maybe TRBD1 (6 bases). V lost 0 bases, J lost 12 bases, and 14 bases lay in between. This CDR3 comprises 13 residues. The V gene's germline CDR1 is SGHTA and CDR2 FQGNSA. Variable domain in full (rest from reference TRBV7-2 and TRBJ1-1): GAGVSQSPSNKVTEKGKDVELRCDPISGHTALYWYRQSLGQGLEFLIYFQGNSAPDKSGLPSDRFSAERTGGSVSTLTIQRTQQEDSAVYLCTSSLARQGPPFFGQGTRLTVV.

This clonotype was observed at least ten times. The chain joins TRBV5-1 to TRBJ1-1; D unclear. Trimming stripped 6 bases from V and 1 base from J, with 16 bases between. The germline V gene encodes CDR1 SGHRS and CDR2 YFSETQ. The CDR3 is 15 residues long. The CDR3 bases are TGCGCCAGCACTTTGTCAAGTGGGAAGAACACTGAAGCTTTCTTT. Its translation is CASTLSSGKNTEAFF.

The sample holds many counts of this clonotype. The V and J genes are TRBV11-2 and TRBJ1-6; TRBD1 aligns across 10 bases. This CDR3 is built from 16 residues. J gave up 13 bases and V 5 bases, and 14 bases lay outside the gene matches. The germline gives CDR1 SGHAT, CDR2 FQNNGV. The CDR3 sequence: CASSPTGTGVRLPLHF. The DNA of the CDR3 is TGTGCCAGCAGCCCAACCGGGACAGGGGTCCGTTTGCCCCTCCACTTT.

In its sample, this clonotype was seen many times. CDR3 region: CSVEVGVTDTQYF. CDR3 bases: TGCAGCGTTGAGGTTGGAGTCACAGATACGCAGTATTTT. The V and J genes are TRBV29-1 and TRBJ2-3; D not resolved. V lost 3 bases to trimming and J lost 2 bases, with 9 bases between them. Germline V lookup: CDR1 SQVTM, CDR2 ANQGSEA. There are 13 residues in the CDR3.

In this sample, this clonotype turned up many times. The chain links TRBV13 to TRBJ1-1; no firm D call. The CDR3 has 16 residues. Germline V gives CDR1 PRHDT, CDR2 FYEKMQ (reference sequence). V lost 0 bases to trimming and J lost 0 bases, with 11 bases between them. The CDR3 here is CASSLGADGMNTEAFF. CDR3 DNA sequence: TGTGCCAGCAGCTTAGGAGCCGACGGGATGAACACTGAAGCTTTCTTT.

In its sample, this clonotype was seen many times. The chain uses TRBV20-1 and TRBJ2-1, with TRBD2 identical over 14 bases. CDR3 length: 17 amino acids. J was trimmed by 3 bases and V by 1 base; bases with no gene match: 5. Germline V gives CDR1 DFQATT, CDR2 SNEGSKA (reference sequence). CDR3 loop: CSARGWTSGRIYNEQFF. The CDR3, as DNA: TGCAGTGCTAGAGGGTGGACTAGCGGGAGGATCTACAATGAGCAGTTCTTC.